The clone carrying this T cell receptor (beta chain) has a handful of counts. The J segment lost 6 bases and the V segment lost 6 bases, leaving 4 bases of the junction unmatched. This CDR3 has 13 residues. CDR1 MNHEY and CDR2 SMNVEV come from the germline V gene (reference sequence). TCRdb processed the 5' RACE reads anew with MiXCR; each CDR3 protein has one entry. The sample records about 500,000 distinct CDR3 sequences, 17% being singletons. This record comes from a study of T cells after yellow fever vaccination. Study details: The authors prepared low-cell-number fractions using SMART-Seq v4 Ultra Low Input.

The source is a man aged 18 to 29 who received the YFV17D yellow fever vaccine. The material was PBMCs, obtained 5 to 6 days after the first yellow fever vaccination. V is TRBV27 and J is TRBJ2-2, with TRBD1 matching over 7 bases. The CDR3 reads CASSRDRAGELFF. The DNA for the CDR3 is TGTGCCAGCAGCCGTGACAGGGCCGGGGAGCTGTTTTTT.